The next 27 T cell receptor beta chains were all read from a single sample in a study of T-cell memory formation after mild COVID-19. MiXCR, applied by TCRdb to the 5' RACE reads, yields one record per CDR3 protein. This sample has about 170,000 distinct CDR3 sequences, with over 10% found just once. Sequencing was done on a sample of PBMCs or a T cell subset sorted from them (not recorded which). The receptors come from a man younger than 30 who had mild COVID-19 (a few samples of this study predate the infection). Cell type and time point are not known.

This clonotype was counted only a few times. The genes are TRBV5-1 and TRBJ1-2; D unclear. Germline CDR1 SGHRS, CDR2 YFSETQ. Trimming shortened V by 0 bases and J by 4 bases, and 7 bases separated the two germline ends. The CDR3 is made up of 13 amino acids. The CDR3, as DNA: TGCGCCAGCAGCTTGGGAGACCCCTATGGCTACACCTTC. This codes for CASSLGDPYGYTF.

This clonotype was observed a few times. The chain combines TRBV15 with TRBJ1-4, with D unclear. CDR3 length: 14 amino acids. V lost 0 bases and J lost 8, with 10 bases in between. Germline CDR1 and CDR2: LNHNV and YYDKDF (reference sequence). The CDR3 nucleotides read TGTGCCACCAGCAGAGACAGATCGGGAGAAAAACTGTTTTTT. Its translation: CATSRDRSGEKLFF.

As regards this clonotype: An end of the junction does not agree with germline; a read error may underlie this. The gene calls are TRBV7-7 and TRBJ2-5; D unresolved. CDR3 length: 13 amino acids. The germline V gene has CDR1 SSHAT and CDR2 FNYEAQ (reference sequence). The CDR3 reads CASSLALRETQYF. The DNA for the CDR3 is TGTGCTAGCAGCTTAGCTCTACGGGAGACCCAGTACTTC.

This chain's CDR3 is CASSFRALAGTDTQYF. The CDR3 region has the DNA TGTGCCAGCAGCTTCAGGGCACTAGCGGGAACAGATACGCAGTATTTT. The V gene is TRBV5-6, the J gene TRBJ2-3; 10 nucleotides match TRBD2. This CDR3 is built from 16 residues. Germline V gene sequence: CDR1 SGHDT, CDR2 YYEEEE. Trimming took 2 bases from V and 3 from J; bases not matched to a gene: 6.

This chain joins TRBV9 and TRBJ2-5; tentative D call: TRBD1 (8 bases). Germline V CDR1 and CDR2: SGDLS, YYNGEE. The CDR3 is 14 residues long. V shed 4 bases and J shed 5 bases, with 15 bases lying between them. For the CDR3, the DNA is TGTGCCAGCAGCACATACAGGGGGGGGGAGACCCAGTACTTC. Protein sequence: CASSTYRGGETQYF.

V gene TRBV3-1 combines with J gene TRBJ2-5; 14 bases map to TRBD2. The J segment lost 4 bases and the V segment lost 8 bases, leaving 0 bases of the junction unmatched. From germline, CDR1 is LGHDT and CDR2 YNNKEL (reference sequence). This CDR3 has 13 amino acids. Here the CDR3 reads CASGLAGGETQYF. CDR3 coding DNA: TGTGCCAGCGGACTAGCGGGGGGAGAGACCCAGTACTTC.

This rearrangement joins TRBV7-8 to TRBJ1-1, with a possible D match to TRBD1 (5 bases). Trimming took off 1 base at V and 7 bases at J, with 10 bases between the two ends. This CDR3 comprises 13 residues. Germline values: CDR1 SGHVS, CDR2 FQNEAQ. CDR3 loop: CASSLGFQGEAFF. The CDR3 DNA reads TGTGCCAGCAGCTTAGGTTTTCAGGGTGAAGCTTTCTTT.

This clonotype showed up just a few times. V gene TRBV12-3 or TRBV12-4 combines with J gene TRBJ1-2; D is possibly TRBD1 (6 bases). V shed 5 bases and J shed 8 bases, with 18 bases lying between them. The CDR3 covers 14 residues. The CDR3 reads CASSGTGKGWGYTF. The CDR3 nucleotides are TGTGCCAGCAGTGGAACAGGGAAAGGATGGGGCTACACCTTC.

The chain recombines TRBV4-3 with TRBJ1-2; possible D gene TRBD1, 5 bases. The V and J ends lost 4 bases and 1 base respectively, with 10 bases between them. From germline, CDR1 is LGHNA and CDR2 YSLEER. The CDR3 extends over 14 amino acids. CDR3 sequence reads: CASSPLQDNYGYTF. DNA of the CDR3: TGCGCCAGCAGCCCGTTACAGGATAACTATGGCTACACCTTC.

This clonotype was recorded many times. This chain connects TRBV5-1 to TRBJ2-7; D might be TRBD2 (5 bases). In germline, CDR1 is SGHRS, CDR2 YFSETQ. V lost 1 base and J 5 bases, leaving 10 bases between the germline ends. The CDR3 has 13 amino acids. CDR3 bases: TGCGCCAGCAGCTTGATGGGGAGCCACGAGCAGTACTTC. It is translated as CASSLMGSHEQYF.

This rearrangement joins TRBV6-2 or TRBV6-3 to TRBJ2-2; a weak D match, TRBD1 (6 bases). V lost 8 bases and J 9 bases, leaving 19 bases between the germline ends. Per germline, CDR1 MNHEY and CDR2 SVGEGT. The CDR3 totals 14 residues. The CDR3 region is CASQSPRTARELFF. CDR3 nucleotides: TGTGCCAGCCAATCGCCACGGACAGCCCGGGAGCTGTTTTTT.

V usage is TRBV12-3 or TRBV12-4 and J usage is TRBJ1-1; the D gene is possibly TRBD1 (6 bases). This CDR3 spans 13 amino acids. V lost 5 bases, J lost 10 bases, and 17 bases lay in between. DNA of the CDR3: TGTGCCAGCAGTGGGAACAACAGGGATAGAGCTTTCTTT. Amino acid sequence: CASSGNNRDRAFF.

The rearrangement links TRBV9 to TRBJ1-5; TRBD1 aligns across 7 bases. J was trimmed by 2 bases and V by 7 bases; bases with no gene match: 9. Germline CDR1 reads SGDLS; CDR2 reads YYNGEE. CDR3 length: 15 residues. This CDR3 is CASARGLQGNQPQHF. The CDR3 nucleotides read TGTGCCAGCGCCAGGGGGTTGCAAGGCAATCAGCCCCAGCATTTT.

This clonotype was seen a handful of times. V and J are TRBV6-2 or TRBV6-3 and TRBJ2-7; the D gene is possibly TRBD2 (6 bases). Trimming pared 4 bases from V and 4 bases from J, leaving 14 bases between. The CDR3 loop spans 14 amino acids. CDR1 MNHEY and CDR2 SVGEGT come from the germline V gene. The CDR3 reads CASSLEGPGYEQYV. As DNA, the CDR3 is TGTGCCAGCAGTTTGGAGGGTCCTGGGTACGAGCAGTACGTC.

The chain uses TRBV9 and TRBJ1-2; TRBD1 is a possible D gene (6 bases). CDR3 length: 16 amino acids. V lost 2 bases, J lost 4 bases, and 18 bases lay in between. Germline V gives CDR1 SGDLS, CDR2 YYNGEE. For the CDR3, the DNA is TGTGCCAGCAGCGTGGGAACAGGGTTTGGGGCCTATGGCTACACCTTC. Its translation: CASSVGTGFGAYGYTF.

This clonotype has a handful of counts. The rearrangement joins TRBV11-2 to TRBJ2-5; D not resolved. Germline V gives CDR1 SGHAT, CDR2 FQNNGV. The CDR3 covers 11 residues. V was cut by 6 bases and J by 5 bases, with 7 bases left in between. CDR3 DNA: TGTGCCAGCAGGGATTTGGAGACCCAGTACTTC. Protein product: CASRDLETQYF.

Only a few counts were recorded for this clonotype. The gene calls are TRBV5-1 and TRBJ2-1; 7 nucleotides match TRBD2. CDR3 length equals 15 residues. Germline CDR1 and CDR2: SGHRS and YFSETQ. J gave up 0 bases and V 2 bases, and 2 bases lay outside the gene matches. Here the CDR3 reads CASSFLAGSYNEQFF. CDR3 bases: TGCGCCAGCAGCTTTTTAGCGGGCTCCTACAATGAGCAGTTCTTC.

This clonotype came up a few times. V is TRBV29-1 and J is TRBJ2-7; D is possibly TRBD2 (7 bases). The CDR3 is 14 amino acids. Trimming pared 7 bases from V and 0 bases from J, leaving 16 bases between. Germline CDR1 is SQVTM and CDR2 is ANQGSEA. CDR3 in DNA: TGCAGCGGGATGGCGGGGGCTCACTCCTACGAGCAGTACTTC. As protein: CSGMAGAHSYEQYF.

The rearrangement joins TRBV7-9 to TRBJ2-7; D uncertain. V was clipped by 5 bases and J by 8 bases, with 10 bases between them. This CDR3 comprises 11 residues. The germline gives CDR1 SEHNR, CDR2 FQNEAQ (reference sequence). The CDR3 bases are TGTGCCAGCAGCGCGCAGGTTAAGCAGTACTTC. This translates into CASSAQVKQYF.

This clonotype has only a few counts. J is TRBJ2-7 and V is TRBV7-8; 13 bases align to TRBD2. The CDR3 is made up of 15 amino acids. Unmatched junction bases numbered 3, after V lost 5 bases and J lost 2 bases. Germline V gene sequence: CDR1 SGHVS, CDR2 FQNEAQ. Here the CDR3 DNA reads TGTGCCAGCAGCGCGGGGACTAGCGGGGCCTACGAGCAGTACTTC. Its translation: CASSAGTSGAYEQYF.

This clonotype was seen only a few times. The chain couples TRBV6-5 to TRBJ2-1; D may be TRBD2 (6 bases). Trimming stripped 5 bases from V and 2 bases from J, with 16 bases between. CDR3 length: 16 amino acids. Germline CDR1 MNHEY, CDR2 SVGAGI. CDR3 DNA sequence: TGTGCCAGCAGTCCTCTTGGAGGGAGAACCTACAATGAGCAGTTCTTC. This translates into CASSPLGGRTYNEQFF.

This clonotype appeared a few times. The chain couples TRBV25-1 to TRBJ2-3; D call uncertain. The germline V gene encodes CDR1 MGHDK and CDR2 SYGVNS. V was trimmed by 0 bases and J by 6 bases, leaving 1 base between them. The CDR3 is 11 residues long. In DNA form, the CDR3 reads TGTGCCAGCAGTGAATACGATACGCAGTATTTT. It yields the protein CASSEYDTQYF.

V gene TRBV6-5 combines with J gene TRBJ1-3, with D tentatively TRBD1 (5 bases). Germline V gene lookup returns CDR1 MNHEY and CDR2 SVGAGI. The CDR3 loop spans 19 amino acids. Trimming removed 6 bases at V and 0 bases at J, with 24 bases between. CDR3 region: CASRTSPGRMAGSGNTIYF. CDR3 sequence (DNA): TGTGCCAGCAGGACGAGCCCGGGACGAATGGCTGGCTCTGGAAACACCATATATTTT.

This clonotype was picked up many times. This chain uses TRBV11-2 with TRBJ2-5; 9 nucleotides match TRBD2. The V gene end was trimmed by 1 base and the J gene end by 2 bases; junction bases not matched to a gene: 2. Germline assignment: CDR1 SGHAT and CDR2 FQNNGV. The CDR3 length is 15 residues. The CDR3 protein is CASSLGRGGQETQYF. The CDR3 bases are TGTGCCAGCAGCTTAGGGCGGGGGGGGCAAGAGACCCAGTACTTC. Full variable domain (outside the CDR3, taken from reference TRBV11-2 and TRBJ2-5): EAGVAQSPRYKIIEKRQSVAFWCNPISGHATLYWYQQILGQGPKLLIQFQNNGVVDDSQLPKDRFSAERLKGVDSTLKIQPAKLEDSAVYLCASSLGRGGQETQYFGPGTRLLVL.

This clonotype occurred many times. The CDR3 region is CASSYSTSTGNTEAFF. In nucleotides, the CDR3 is TGTGCCAGCAGTTACTCGACCTCTACCGGGAACACTGAAGCTTTCTTT. The genes are TRBV6-5 and TRBJ1-1, with D unresolved. From germline, CDR1 is MNHEY and CDR2 SVGAGI. CDR3 length equals 16 residues. Deletions cut 0 bases from V and 1 base from J, with 12 bases between.

This clonotype occurred a few times. V usage is TRBV9 and J usage is TRBJ2-2, with a weak D call TRBD2 (6 bases). This CDR3 has 14 residues. V was shortened by 3 bases and J by 5 bases, with 11 bases between the two germline ends. Germline V lookup: CDR1 SGDLS, CDR2 YYNGEE. This CDR3 reads CASSARAGTGELFF. As DNA, the CDR3 is TGTGCCAGCAGCGCCCGGGCGGGAACCGGGGAGCTGTTTTTT.

This clonotype has ten or more counts. The rearrangement links TRBV7-2 to TRBJ2-5; 10 bases agree with TRBD1. CDR1 is SGHTA and CDR2 is FQGNSA in the germline V gene. This CDR3 has 13 residues. V lost 5 bases, J lost 4 bases, and 1 base stayed unmatched. For the CDR3, the DNA is TGTGCCAGCAGCCGGGACAGGGGAGAGACCCAGTACTTC. This codes for CASSRDRGETQYF.